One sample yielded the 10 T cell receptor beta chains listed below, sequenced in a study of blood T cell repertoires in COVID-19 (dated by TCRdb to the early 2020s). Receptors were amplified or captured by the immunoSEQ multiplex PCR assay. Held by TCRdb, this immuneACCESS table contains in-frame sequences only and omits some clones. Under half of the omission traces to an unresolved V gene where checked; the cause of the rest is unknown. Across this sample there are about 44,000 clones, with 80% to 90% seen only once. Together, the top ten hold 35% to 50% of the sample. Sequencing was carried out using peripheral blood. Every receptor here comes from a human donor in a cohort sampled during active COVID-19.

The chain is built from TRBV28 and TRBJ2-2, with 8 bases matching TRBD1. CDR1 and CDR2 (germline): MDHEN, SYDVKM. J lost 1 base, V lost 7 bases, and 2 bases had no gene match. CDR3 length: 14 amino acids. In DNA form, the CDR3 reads TGTGCCAGCATAGGGACAGGGAACACCGGGGAGCTGTTTTTT. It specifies CASIGTGNTGELFF.

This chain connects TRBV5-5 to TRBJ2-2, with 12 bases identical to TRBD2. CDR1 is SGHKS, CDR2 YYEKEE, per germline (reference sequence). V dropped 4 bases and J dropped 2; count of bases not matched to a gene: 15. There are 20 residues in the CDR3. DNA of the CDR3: TGTGCCAGCAGCCTGCGCCGGGGACTAGCGGGTGGATCAAACACCGGGGAGCTGTTTTTT. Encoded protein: CASSLRRGLAGGSNTGELFF.

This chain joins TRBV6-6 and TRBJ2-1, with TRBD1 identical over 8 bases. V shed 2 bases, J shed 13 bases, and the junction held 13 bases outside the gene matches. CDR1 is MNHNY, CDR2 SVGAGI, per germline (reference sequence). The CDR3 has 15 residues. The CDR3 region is CASSYLSPLGQVQFF. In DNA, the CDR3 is TGTGCCAGCAGTTACCTTAGCCCCCTGGGACAGGTACAGTTCTTC.

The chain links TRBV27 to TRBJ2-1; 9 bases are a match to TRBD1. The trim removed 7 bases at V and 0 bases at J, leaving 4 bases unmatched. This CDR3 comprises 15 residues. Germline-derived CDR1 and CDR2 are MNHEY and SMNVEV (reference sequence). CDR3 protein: CASTKGQGSYNEQFF. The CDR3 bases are TGTGCCAGCACTAAGGGACAGGGCTCCTACAATGAGCAGTTCTTC.

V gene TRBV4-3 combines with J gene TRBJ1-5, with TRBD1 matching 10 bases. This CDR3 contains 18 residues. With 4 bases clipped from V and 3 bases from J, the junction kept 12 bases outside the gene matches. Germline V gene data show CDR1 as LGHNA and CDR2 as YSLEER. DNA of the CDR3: TGCGCCAGCAGCCGAATAGGGACAGGGGAAATGGTCAATCAGCCCCAGCATTTT. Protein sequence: CASSRIGTGEMVNQPQHF.

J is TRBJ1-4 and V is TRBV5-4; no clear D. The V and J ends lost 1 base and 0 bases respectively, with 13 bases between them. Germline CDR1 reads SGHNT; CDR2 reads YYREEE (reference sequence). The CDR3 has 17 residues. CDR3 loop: CASSLFGGDATNEKLFF. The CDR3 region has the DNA TGTGCCAGCAGCTTGTTCGGCGGAGATGCAACTAATGAAAAACTGTTTTTT.

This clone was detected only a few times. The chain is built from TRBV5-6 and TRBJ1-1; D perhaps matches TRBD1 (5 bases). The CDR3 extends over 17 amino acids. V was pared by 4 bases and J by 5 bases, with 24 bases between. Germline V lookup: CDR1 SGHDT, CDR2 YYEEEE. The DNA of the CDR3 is TGTGCCAGCAGCCTGGCCGGGGGATCGGCCATGAGGACTGAAGCTTTCTTT. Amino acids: CASSLAGGSAMRTEAFF.

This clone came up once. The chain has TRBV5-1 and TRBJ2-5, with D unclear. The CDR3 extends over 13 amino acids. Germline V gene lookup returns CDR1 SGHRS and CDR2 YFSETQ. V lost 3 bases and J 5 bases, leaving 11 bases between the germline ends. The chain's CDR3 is CASSSQVRETQYF. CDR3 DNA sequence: TGCGCCAGCAGCTCCCAGGTTAGGGAGACCCAGTACTTC.

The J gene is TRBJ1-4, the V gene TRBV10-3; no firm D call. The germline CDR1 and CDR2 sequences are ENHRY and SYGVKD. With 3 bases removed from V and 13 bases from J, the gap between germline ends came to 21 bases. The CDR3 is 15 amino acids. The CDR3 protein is CAISDPAQEGKGLFF. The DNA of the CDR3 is TGTGCCATCAGTGACCCCGCCCAGGAGGGAAAGGGACTGTTTTTT.

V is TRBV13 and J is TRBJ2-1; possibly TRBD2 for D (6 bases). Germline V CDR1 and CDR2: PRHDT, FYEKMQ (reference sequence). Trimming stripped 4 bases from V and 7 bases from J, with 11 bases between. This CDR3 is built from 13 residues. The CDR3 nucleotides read TGTGCCAGCAGCTCCGACCTAGCGAATGAGCAGTTCTTC. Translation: CASSSDLANEQFF.